Below, 18 T cell receptor beta chains from the same sample are listed, as sequenced in a study of regulatory T cells in long-lasting Graves disease. Described time point: newly diagnosed GD, antithyroid drugs for less than 3 months. PBMC-extracted RNA yielded the TCR library. Arm-PCR of CDR3 regions with iRepertoire HTBI primers generated TCR beta libraries. TCRdb analysed the multiplex PCR reads with MiXCR anew, one entry per CDR3 protein. The sample contains 300,000 to 450,000 distinct CDR3 sequences, 15% to 17% of which appear only once. The sample in question was peripheral blood mononuclear cells (PBMCs), obtained at new diagnosis, from a patient treated with antithyroid drugs. Every receptor here comes from a female donor with Graves disease.

This clonotype was seen at least ten times. This chain links TRBV28 with TRBJ1-4; a weak D match, TRBD1 (6 bases). Per the germline V gene, CDR1 is MDHEN and CDR2 is SYDVKM. The V and J ends lost 0 bases and 10 bases respectively, with 18 bases between them. The CDR3 is 16 amino acids. CDR3 nucleotides: TGTGCCAGCAGTTTATGGGTCTCAGGGGTAGGGGGAAAACTGTTTTTT. Protein sequence: CASSLWVSGVGGKLFF.

This clonotype came up many times. V gene TRBV5-1 combines with J gene TRBJ1-1; 9 positions agree with TRBD1. The CDR3 has 16 amino acids. The V gene end was trimmed by 4 bases and the J gene end by 2 bases; junction bases not matched to a gene: 9. The germline CDR1 and CDR2 sequences are SGHRS and YFSETQ. The CDR3 reads CASSPLPGQGNTEAFF. CDR3 bases: TGCGCCAGCAGCCCACTACCGGGACAGGGTAACACTGAAGCTTTCTTT.

The rearrangement links TRBV25-1 to TRBJ1-2; a possible D gene is TRBD1 (6 bases). The ends were cut back, 0 bases at V and 6 bases at J, with 11 bases in the middle. This CDR3 has 14 residues. The V gene's germline CDR1 is MGHDK and CDR2 SYGVNS. CDR3 DNA: TGTGCCAGCAGTGAATATAGACAGGCGAATGGCTACACCTTC. Translated: CASSEYRQANGYTF.

The chain employs TRBV27 and TRBJ1-1, with a possible D match to TRBD1 (5 bases). CDR3 length: 13 residues. V dropped 0 bases and J dropped 11 bases, with 13 bases sitting between them. Germline V lookup: CDR1 MNHEY, CDR2 SMNVEV (reference sequence). The CDR3 sequence is CASSLSRGIMAFF. The CDR3 DNA reads TGTGCCAGCAGTTTATCACGGGGGATAATGGCTTTCTTT.

This clonotype has a count of ten or more. V usage is TRBV7-2 and J usage is TRBJ2-7; D possibly corresponds to TRBD1 (5 bases). Germline loops: CDR1 SGHTA, CDR2 FQGNSA. With 2 bases removed from V and 6 bases from J, the gap between germline ends came to 11 bases. This CDR3 comprises 13 residues. In DNA, the CDR3 is TGTGCCAGCAGCTTACAGGGCTTACTCGAGCAGTACTTC. It yields the protein CASSLQGLLEQYF. The full variable domain, with the rest looked up from reference TRBV7-2 and TRBJ2-7, is GAGVSQSPSNKVTEKGKDVELRCDPISGHTALYWYRQSLGQGLEFLIYFQGNSAPDKSGLPSDRFSAERTGGSVSTLTIQRTQQEDSAVYLCASSLQGLLEQYFGPGTRLTVT.

Points on this clonotype: A read error may be the cause here, since a much bigger clone is one base away. The chain is built from TRBV28 and TRBJ1-1; D call uncertain. CDR1 is MDHEN and CDR2 is SYDVKM in the germline V gene. The CDR3 is 14 residues long. The CDR3: CASTLIRLNTEAFF. In DNA, the CDR3 is TGTGCCAGCACTTTAATCCGATTGAACACTGAAGCTTTCTTT.

This clonotype was counted a few times. The chain has TRBV19 and TRBJ1-1, with D perhaps TRBD1 (6 bases). Germline CDR1 is LNHDA and CDR2 is SQIVND (reference sequence). This CDR3 region has 14 residues. V was pared by 5 bases and J by 3 bases, with 13 bases between. In DNA, the CDR3 is TGTGCCAGTAGTGTGACAGGAGAGTACACTGAAGCTTTCTTT. Protein: CASSVTGEYTEAFF.

This clonotype was recorded at least ten times. This chain joins TRBV5-5 and TRBJ1-1; 7 bases map to TRBD1. The germline CDR1 and CDR2 sequences are SGHKS and YYEKEE (reference sequence). V lost 3 bases to trimming and J lost 10 bases; unmatched junction nucleotides: 6. The CDR3 sequence is 12 residues long. CDR3 region: CASSYNRGGAFF. CDR3 nucleotide sequence: TGTGCCAGCAGCTATAACAGGGGTGGAGCTTTCTTT.

This clonotype is a singleton in its sample. Possible read error: a much larger clone is one base away. The V call is TRBV28, the J call TRBJ1-1; D unresolved. CDR3 length equals 11 residues. V was cut by 2 bases and J by 6 bases, with 4 bases left in between. CDR1 MDHEN and CDR2 SYDVKM come from the germline V gene. The chain's CDR3 is CASSLRSEAFF. The CDR3 DNA is TGTGCCAGCAGTTTACGATCTGAAGCTTTCTTT. The variable domain in full, completed from reference TRBV28 and TRBJ1-1, reads DVKVTQSSRYLVKRTGEKVFLECVQDMDHENMFWYRQDPGLGLRLIYFSYDVKMKEKGDIPEGYSVSREKKERFSLILESASTNQTSMYLCASSLRSEAFFGQGTRLTVV.

This clonotype was observed a few times. V is TRBV12-5 and J is TRBJ1-1; D ambiguous. The germline V gene encodes CDR1 LGHNT and CDR2 FRNRAP. The length of the CDR3 is 15 residues. V was pared by 4 bases and J by 0 bases, with 12 bases between. CDR3 residues: CASGYPWGLNTEAFF. The CDR3 DNA reads as TGTGCTAGTGGTTACCCTTGGGGATTGAACACTGAAGCTTTCTTT.

This clonotype was seen many times. The chain carries TRBV7-9 and TRBJ1-5; 7 bases align to TRBD1. This CDR3 has 14 amino acids. Germline V CDR1 and CDR2: SEHNR, FQNEAQ (reference sequence). V gave up 11 bases and J gave up 2 bases; unmatched junction bases: 9. The chain's CDR3 is CAGSRQGGNQPQHF. As DNA, the CDR3 is TGTGCCGGTTCACGACAGGGTGGCAATCAGCCCCAGCATTTT.

The chain recombines TRBV12-3 or TRBV12-4 with TRBJ2-3; D is uncertain. This CDR3 is 12 amino acids long. V was cut by 4 bases and J by 4 bases, with 6 bases left in between. This CDR3 is CASSSIPDTQYF. The CDR3 DNA is TGTGCCAGCAGTTCAATTCCAGATACGCAGTATTTT.

This clonotype was recorded many times. The chain employs TRBV5-6 and TRBJ1-4; D uncertain. The CDR3 consists of 14 residues. The V end lost 4 bases, the J end lost 1 base, and 8 bases lay between the germline ends. Germline assignment: CDR1 SGHDT and CDR2 YYEEEE. The CDR3 loop is CASSREGTNEKLFF. In nucleotides, the CDR3 is TGTGCCAGCAGCCGGGAGGGAACTAATGAAAAACTGTTTTTT.

This clonotype has at least ten counts. CDR3 nucleotide sequence: TGTGCCAGCGGGTTAACTAGCGGAGGGGGCAATGAGCAGTTCTTC. It yields the protein CASGLTSGGGNEQFF. V and J are TRBV28 and TRBJ2-1; 8 nucleotides agree with TRBD2. CDR1 MDHEN and CDR2 SYDVKM come from the germline V gene. V trimming: 8 bases; J trimming: 6 bases; junction bases outside the gene matches: 12. The CDR3 has 15 residues.

This clonotype was found many times. The J gene is TRBJ2-3, the V gene TRBV10-3; 9 bases are shared with TRBD1. Germline lookup yields CDR1 ENHRY and CDR2 SYGVKD. The CDR3 totals 15 residues. The V and J ends lost 6 bases and 3 bases, in that order; junction bases with no gene match: 7. CDR3 bases: TGTGCCATCAGCCACGGGACAGGGAGGACAGATACGCAGTATTTT. Encoded protein: CAISHGTGRTDTQYF.

Note on this clonotype: One base away lies a much larger clone, so this may be a sequencing read error. This rearrangement joins TRBV7-3 to TRBJ1-1; 9 nucleotides line up with TRBD1. This CDR3 region has 16 residues. J lost 3 bases, V lost 0 bases, and 5 bases had no gene match. Germline-derived CDR1 and CDR2 are SGHTA and FQGTGA. CDR3 DNA sequence: TGTGCCAGCAGCTTAACTGGACAGGGGACTGACACTGAAGCTTTCTTT. Protein product: CASSLTGQGTDTEAFF. Together with reference TRBV7-3 and TRBJ1-1, the CDR3 gives the full variable domain: GAGVSQTPSNKVTEKGKYVELRCDPISGHTALYWYRQSLGQGPEFLIYFQGTGAADDSGLPNDRFFAVRPEGSVSTLKIQRTERGDSAVYLCASSLTGQGTDTEAFFGQGTRLTVV.

Many counts were recorded for this clonotype. This chain connects TRBV6-2 or TRBV6-3 to TRBJ2-1, with D maybe TRBD2 (5 bases). CDR1 is MNHEY, CDR2 SVGEGT, per germline. Trimming cost V 7 bases and J 2 bases, with 9 bases left between them. This CDR3 comprises 13 residues. CDR3 amino acids: CASTDWTYNEQFF. The CDR3 coding sequence is TGTGCCAGCACGGACTGGACCTACAATGAGCAGTTCTTC.

This sequence joins TRBV6-1 and TRBJ1-1; TRBD1 matches 7 bases. The CDR3 sequence is 15 residues long. Germline V gene data show CDR1 as MNHNS and CDR2 as SASEGT. The V gene end was trimmed by 6 bases and the J gene end by 6 bases; junction bases not matched to a gene: 13. In DNA form, the CDR3 reads TGTGCCAGCAGCGTTAGGGACAGCCTTCCTCCTGAAGCTTTCTTT. Protein product: CASSVRDSLPPEAFF.